The following is a TCR beta chain sequence with its context. Per the original data handling: Counts of nucleated cells, estimated from reference gene primer amplification, were obtained. The assay was immunoSEQ multiplex PCR, and TCRdb's table has in-frame clones only and misses some. The D gene and trimming were derived from the DNA, and the V and J assignments and clone size from that table. The sample carries about 270,000 clones, over 80% recorded once. The CDR3 loop spans 15 amino acids. The J segment lost 0 bases and the V segment lost 5 bases, leaving 2 bases of the junction unmatched. Germline V lookup: CDR1 LNHDA, CDR2 SQIVND (reference sequence). These data originate in a study of blood T cell repertoires in COVID-19.

The sequencing sample was made of peripheral blood. V usage is TRBV19 and J usage is TRBJ2-1, with 9 positions matching TRBD2. The clonotype comes from a woman aged 45-65 years with active or convalescent COVID-19. The CDR3 sequence is CASSFSGSSYNEQFF. CDR3 DNA: TGTGCCAGTAGTTTTAGCGGGAGCTCCTACAATGAGCAGTTCTTC.